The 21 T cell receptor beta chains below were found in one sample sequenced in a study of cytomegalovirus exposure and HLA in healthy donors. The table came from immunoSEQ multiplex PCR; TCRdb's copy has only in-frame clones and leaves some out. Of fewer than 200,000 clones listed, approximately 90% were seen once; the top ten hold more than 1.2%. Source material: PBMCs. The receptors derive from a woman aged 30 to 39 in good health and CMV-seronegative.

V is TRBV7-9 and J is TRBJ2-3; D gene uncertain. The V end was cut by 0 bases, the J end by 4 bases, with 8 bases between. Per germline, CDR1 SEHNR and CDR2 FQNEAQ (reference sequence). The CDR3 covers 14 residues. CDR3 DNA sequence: TGTGCCAGCAGCTTAGCGTCTTTGTCAGATACGCAGTATTTT. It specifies CASSLASLSDTQYF.

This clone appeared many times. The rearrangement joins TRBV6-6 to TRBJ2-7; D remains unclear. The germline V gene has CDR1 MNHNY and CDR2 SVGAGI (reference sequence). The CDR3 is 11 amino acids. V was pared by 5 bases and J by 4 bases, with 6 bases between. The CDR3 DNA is TGTGCCAGCAGTCCTAAGTACGAGCAGTACTTC. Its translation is CASSPKYEQYF.

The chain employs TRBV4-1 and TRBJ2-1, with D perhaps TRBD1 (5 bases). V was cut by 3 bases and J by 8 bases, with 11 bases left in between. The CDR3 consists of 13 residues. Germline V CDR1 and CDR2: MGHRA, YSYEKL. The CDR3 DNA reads TGCGCCAGCAGCCAGGGGCCCTGGGATGAGCAGTTCTTC. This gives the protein CASSQGPWDEQFF.

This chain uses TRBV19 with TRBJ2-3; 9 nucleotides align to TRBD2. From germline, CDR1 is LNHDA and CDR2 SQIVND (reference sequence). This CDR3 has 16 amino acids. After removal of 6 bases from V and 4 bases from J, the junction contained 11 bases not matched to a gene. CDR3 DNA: TGTGCCAGTAGGAAAACCGGGACTAGCATTGCAGATACGCAGTATTTT. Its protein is CASRKTGTSIADTQYF.

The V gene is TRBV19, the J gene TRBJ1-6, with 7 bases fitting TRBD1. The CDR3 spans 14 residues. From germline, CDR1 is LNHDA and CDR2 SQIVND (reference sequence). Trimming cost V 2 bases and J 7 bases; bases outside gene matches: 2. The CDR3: CASSITGANSPLHF. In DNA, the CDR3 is TGTGCCAGTAGTATAACAGGGGCGAATTCACCCCTCCACTTT.

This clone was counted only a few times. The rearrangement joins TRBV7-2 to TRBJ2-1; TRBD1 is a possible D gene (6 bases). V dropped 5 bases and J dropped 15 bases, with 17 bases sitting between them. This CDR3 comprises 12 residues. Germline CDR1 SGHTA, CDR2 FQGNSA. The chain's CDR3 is CASSVPGTRAFF. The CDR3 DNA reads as TGTGCCAGCAGCGTACCCGGGACACGAGCGTTCTTC.

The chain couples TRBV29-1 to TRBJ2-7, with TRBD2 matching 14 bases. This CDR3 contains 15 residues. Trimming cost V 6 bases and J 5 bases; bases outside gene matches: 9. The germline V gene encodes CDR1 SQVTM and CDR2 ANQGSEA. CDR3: CSVRGLAGATNEQYF. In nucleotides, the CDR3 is TGCAGCGTCCGGGGACTAGCGGGGGCAACTAACGAGCAGTACTTC.

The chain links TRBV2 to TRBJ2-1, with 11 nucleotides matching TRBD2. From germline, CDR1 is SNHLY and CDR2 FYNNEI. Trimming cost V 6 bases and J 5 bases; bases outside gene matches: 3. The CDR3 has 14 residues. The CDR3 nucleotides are TGTGCCAGCAGAACTAGCGGGGGCAACAATGAGCAGTTCTTC. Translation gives CASRTSGGNNEQFF.

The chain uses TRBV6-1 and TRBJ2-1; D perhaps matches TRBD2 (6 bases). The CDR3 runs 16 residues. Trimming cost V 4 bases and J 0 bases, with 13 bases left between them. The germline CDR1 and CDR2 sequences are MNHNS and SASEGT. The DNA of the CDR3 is TGTGCCAGCAGTGCATTGGGGGGAAGCTCCTACAATGAGCAGTTCTTC. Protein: CASSALGGSSYNEQFF.

This CDR3 reads CASSLQFNNEQFF. The CDR3 region has the DNA TGTGCCAGCAGCTTACAGTTTAACAATGAGCAGTTCTTC. The chain joins TRBV7-2 to TRBJ2-1; D is unclear. The germline gives CDR1 SGHTA, CDR2 FQGNSA. This CDR3 is built from 13 residues. The V end was cut by 2 bases, the J end by 5 bases, with 7 bases between.

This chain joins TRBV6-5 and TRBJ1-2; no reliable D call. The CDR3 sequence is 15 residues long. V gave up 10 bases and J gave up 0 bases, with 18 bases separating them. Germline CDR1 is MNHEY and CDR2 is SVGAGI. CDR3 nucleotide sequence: TGTGCCACCGGTGGAGGGAATTTGGCTAACTATGGCTACACCTTC. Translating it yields CATGGGNLANYGYTF.

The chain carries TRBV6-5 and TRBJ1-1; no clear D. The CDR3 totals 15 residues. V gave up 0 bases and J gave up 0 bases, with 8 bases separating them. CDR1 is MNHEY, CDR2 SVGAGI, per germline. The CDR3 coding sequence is TGTGCCAGCAGTTACTCAGACAACATGAACACTGAAGCTTTCTTT. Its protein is CASSYSDNMNTEAFF.

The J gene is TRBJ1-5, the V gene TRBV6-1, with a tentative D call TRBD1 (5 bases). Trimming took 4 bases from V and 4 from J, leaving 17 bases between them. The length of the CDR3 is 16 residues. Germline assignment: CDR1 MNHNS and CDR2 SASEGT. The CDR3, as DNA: TGTGCCAGCAGTGGACGTGACAGCTTTACTAATCAGCCCCAGCATTTT. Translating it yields CASSGRDSFTNQPQHF.

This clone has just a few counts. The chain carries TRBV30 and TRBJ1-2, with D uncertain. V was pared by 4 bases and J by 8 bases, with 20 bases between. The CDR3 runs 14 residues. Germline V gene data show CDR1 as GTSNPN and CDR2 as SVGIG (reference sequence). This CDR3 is CAWTGSLGGEGYTF. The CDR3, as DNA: TGTGCCTGGACTGGATCGCTTGGAGGAGAAGGCTACACCTTC.

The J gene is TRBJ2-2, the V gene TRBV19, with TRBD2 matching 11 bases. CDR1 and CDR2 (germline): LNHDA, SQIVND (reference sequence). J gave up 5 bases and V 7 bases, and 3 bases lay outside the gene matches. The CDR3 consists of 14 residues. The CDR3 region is CASKRTSGTGELFF. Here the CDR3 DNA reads TGTGCCAGTAAGAGGACTAGCGGGACCGGGGAGCTGTTTTTT.

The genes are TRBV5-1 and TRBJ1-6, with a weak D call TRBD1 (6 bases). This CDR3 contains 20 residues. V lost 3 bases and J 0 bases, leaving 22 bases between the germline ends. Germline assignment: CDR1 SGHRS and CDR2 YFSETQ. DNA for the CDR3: TGCGCCAGCAGCTCGACGGCCAGGGGCAGGCCCAGCTCCTATAATTCACCCCTCCACTTT. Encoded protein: CASSSTARGRPSSYNSPLHF.

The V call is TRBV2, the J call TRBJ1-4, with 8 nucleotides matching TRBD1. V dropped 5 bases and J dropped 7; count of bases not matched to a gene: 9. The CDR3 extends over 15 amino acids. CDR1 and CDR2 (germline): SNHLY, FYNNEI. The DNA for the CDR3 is TGTGCCAGCAGTCCGAGGACAGGGATCTCTGAAAAACTGTTTTTT. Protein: CASSPRTGISEKLFF.

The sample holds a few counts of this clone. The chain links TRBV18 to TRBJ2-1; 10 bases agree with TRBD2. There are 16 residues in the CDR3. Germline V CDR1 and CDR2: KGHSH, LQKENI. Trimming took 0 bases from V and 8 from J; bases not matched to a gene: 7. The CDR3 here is CASSPPASGGWHEQFF. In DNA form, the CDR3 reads TGTGCCAGCTCACCACCGGCTAGCGGGGGATGGCATGAGCAGTTCTTC.

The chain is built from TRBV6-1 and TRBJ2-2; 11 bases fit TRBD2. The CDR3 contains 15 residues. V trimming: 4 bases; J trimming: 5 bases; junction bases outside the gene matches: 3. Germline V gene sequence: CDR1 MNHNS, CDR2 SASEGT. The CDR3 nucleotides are TGTGCCAGCAGTGTTAGCGGGGGGGGGACCGGGGAGCTGTTTTTT. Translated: CASSVSGGGTGELFF.

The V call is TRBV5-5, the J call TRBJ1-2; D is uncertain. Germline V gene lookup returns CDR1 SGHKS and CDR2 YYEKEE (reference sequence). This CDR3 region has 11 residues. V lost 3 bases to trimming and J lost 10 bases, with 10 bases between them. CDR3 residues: CASSYNEVYTF. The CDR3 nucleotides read TGTGCCAGCAGCTACAATGAAGTCTACACCTTC.

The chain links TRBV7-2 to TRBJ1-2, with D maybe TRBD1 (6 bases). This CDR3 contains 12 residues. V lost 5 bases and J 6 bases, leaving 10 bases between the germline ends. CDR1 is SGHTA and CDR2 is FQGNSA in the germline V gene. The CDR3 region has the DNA TGTGCCAGCAGCCGGGACATCGATGGCTACACCTTC. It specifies CASSRDIDGYTF.